The 23 T cell receptor beta chains below all came from one sample that was sequenced in a study of control samples from healthy donors and cancer patients (dated by TCRdb to about 2020). Preparation of the library involved the immunoSEQ multiplex PCR assay. TCRdb holds this immuneACCESS table with in-frame rearrangements only. Some clones are missing; in checked studies, unresolved V genes explain under half, and the rest has no known cause. Recorded for this sample are tens of thousands of clones; around 90% of them occurred a single time. Jointly, the top ten make up about an eighth of the sample. Sequenced input: blood. These receptors were taken from a woman aged 70-85 years in good health.

The chain combines TRBV9 with TRBJ1-2; a possible D gene is TRBD1 (6 bases). CDR1 is SGDLS and CDR2 is YYNGEE in the germline V gene. The CDR3 contains 14 residues. Between the trimmed V and J ends, which lost 0 bases and 4 bases, there was a span of 10 bases. DNA for the CDR3: TGTGCCAGCAGCGTAGATCAGGGGACCTATGGCTACACCTTC. Protein sequence: CASSVDQGTYGYTF.

The chain couples TRBV19 to TRBJ2-1, with TRBD2 matching 7 bases. Germline V lookup: CDR1 LNHDA, CDR2 SQIVND (reference sequence). CDR3 length equals 14 residues. V was pared by 0 bases and J by 7 bases, with 3 bases of the junction left unmatched. For the CDR3, the DNA is TGTGCCAGTAGTATAGAGGGAGGGCCGAATGAGCAGTTCTTC. This codes for CASSIEGGPNEQFF.

The chain employs TRBV3-1 (or the pseudogene TRBV3-2) and TRBJ1-6; D uncertain. CDR1 and CDR2 from the germline V gene are LGHDT and YNNKEL (reference sequence). The CDR3 totals 15 residues. V lost 4 bases and J lost 0, with 7 bases in between. The CDR3 nucleotides are TGTGCCAGCAGCCCTCGAAGCTCCTATAATTCACCCCTCCACTTT. This codes for CASSPRSSYNSPLHF.

The chain joins TRBV5-6 to TRBJ2-3; TRBD1 matches at 7 bases. V trimming: 5 bases; J trimming: 1 base; junction bases outside the gene matches: 7. This CDR3 has 15 residues. CDR1 SGHDT and CDR2 YYEEEE come from the germline V gene. The DNA for the CDR3 is TGTGCCAGCAGTTTACAGGGGTCCCGCACAGATACGCAGTATTTT. Its protein product is CASSLQGSRTDTQYF. Together with reference TRBV5-6 and TRBJ2-3, the CDR3 gives the full variable domain: DAGVTQSPTHLIKTRGQQVTLRCSPKSGHDTVSWYQQALGQGPQFIFQYYEEEERQRGNFPDRFSGHQFPNYSSELNVNALLLGDSALYLCASSLQGSRTDTQYFGPGTRLTVL.

The chain couples TRBV7-2 to TRBJ2-2; TRBD1 matches at 8 bases. Trimming removed 5 bases from V and 4 bases from J; junction bases left unmatched: 12. The germline gives CDR1 SGHTA, CDR2 FQGNSA. CDR3 length: 17 amino acids. This CDR3 is CASSPHRTGLSTGELFF. The DNA for the CDR3 is TGTGCCAGCAGCCCACACCGGACAGGGCTGAGCACCGGGGAGCTGTTTTTT.

The chain carries TRBV7-2 and TRBJ2-3, with D perhaps matching TRBD2 (6 bases). V shed 5 bases and J shed 5 bases, with 14 bases lying between them. In germline, CDR1 is SGHTA, CDR2 FQGNSA. This CDR3 contains 14 residues. The CDR3 reads CASSEGLALDTQYF. The CDR3 DNA sequence: TGTGCCAGCAGCGAGGGGCTAGCGCTAGATACGCAGTATTTT.

The chain employs TRBV2 and TRBJ1-6, with 10 bases fitting TRBD1. CDR1 and CDR2 from the germline V gene are SNHLY and FYNNEI. The CDR3 is 15 residues long. Germline trimming cut 5 bases from V and 10 bases from J; bases unmatched to any gene: 8. The CDR3 region has the DNA TGTGCCAGCAGTCTTCGGACAGGGGGAAGGTCACCCCTCCACTTT. Its translation: CASSLRTGGRSPLHF. Variable domain in full (rest from reference TRBV2 and TRBJ1-6): EPEVTQTPSHQVTQMGQEVILRCVPISNHLYFYWYRQILGQKVEFLVSFYNNEISEKSEIFDDQFSVERPDGSNFTLKIRSTKLEDSAMYFCASSLRTGGRSPLHFGNGTRLTVT.

The J gene is TRBJ2-7, the V gene TRBV10-3; a weak D match, TRBD1 (6 bases). The CDR3 extends over 13 amino acids. The V end lost 0 bases, the J end lost 11 bases, and 14 bases lay between the germline ends. In germline, CDR1 is ENHRY, CDR2 SYGVKD. CDR3: CAISESGQTGEYF. DNA of the CDR3: TGTGCCATCAGTGAGTCAGGACAGACCGGGGAGTACTTC.

The gene calls are TRBV24-1 and TRBJ2-3; 7 bases fit TRBD1. The CDR3 sequence is 11 residues long. Trimming removed 10 bases from V and 6 bases from J; junction bases left unmatched: 3. CDR1 and CDR2 (germline): KGHDR, SFDVKD. CDR3 DNA: TGTGCCACTGGGACAGAGGATACGCAGTATTTT. Its translation is CATGTEDTQYF.

This clone was seen a single time. This chain connects TRBV6-5 to TRBJ2-3; no reliable D call. This CDR3 contains 11 residues. The germline V gene has CDR1 MNHEY and CDR2 SVGAGI. The germline V and J ends were trimmed by 6 bases and 5 bases, with 6 bases remaining between them. The CDR3 DNA is TGTGCCAGCAGGCTACAAGATACGCAGTATTTT. It is translated as CASRLQDTQYF.

This chain uses TRBV7-8 with TRBJ1-6, with D unresolved. This CDR3 has 14 residues. The germline CDR1 and CDR2 sequences are SGHVS and FQNEAQ. V shed 5 bases and J shed 8 bases, with 13 bases lying between them. The CDR3 protein is CASSLWTDYSPLHF. The DNA of the CDR3 is TGTGCCAGCAGCCTGTGGACGGATTATTCACCCCTCCACTTT. Together with reference TRBV7-8 and TRBJ1-6, the CDR3 gives the full variable domain: GAGVSQSPRYKVAKRGQDVALRCDPISGHVSLFWYQQALGQGPEFLTYFQNEAQLDKSGLPSDRFFAERPEGSVSTLKIQRTQQEDSAVYLCASSLWTDYSPLHFGNGTRLTVT.

In the case of this clone: At one end, the junction sequence differs from germline, possibly due to a read error. Distinct nucleotide sequences in the sample also encode this CDR3. This rearrangement joins TRBV2 to TRBJ2-1; D is ambiguous. The germline V gene has CDR1 SNHLY and CDR2 FYNNEI. The CDR3 sequence is 14 residues long. This chain's CDR3 is CATQPRWDYNEQFF. In DNA form, the CDR3 reads TGCGCCACCCAGCCGAGGTGGGACTACAATGAGCAGTTCTTC.

The V call is TRBV5-1, the J call TRBJ1-1, with a weak D call TRBD1 (6 bases). V lost 2 bases and J 2 bases, leaving 10 bases between the germline ends. Germline-derived CDR1 and CDR2 are SGHRS and YFSETQ. The CDR3 spans 14 residues. Written as DNA, the CDR3 is TGCGCCAGCAGCTTTCAGACAGGAAACACTGAAGCTTTCTTT. Protein: CASSFQTGNTEAFF.

The chain uses TRBV2 and TRBJ1-2, with TRBD1 identical over 7 bases. The CDR3 has 14 residues. Germline V gives CDR1 SNHLY, CDR2 FYNNEI. J gave up 5 bases and V 6 bases, and 9 bases lay outside the gene matches. As DNA, the CDR3 is TGTGCCAGCAGCCCGACAGGGAGTCTTTATGGCTACACCTTC. It translates to CASSPTGSLYGYTF.

The J gene is TRBJ1-1, the V gene TRBV7-9; D is perhaps TRBD1 (6 bases). Trimming took off 6 bases at V and 0 bases at J, with 14 bases between the two ends. CDR1 is SEHNR and CDR2 is FQNEAQ in the germline V gene (reference sequence). The CDR3 loop spans 15 amino acids. The CDR3 nucleotides read TGTGCCAGCAGTTGGGCCAGGACAGTGAACACTGAAGCTTTCTTT. Translating gives CASSWARTVNTEAFF.

The gene calls are TRBV6-5 and TRBJ1-6; TRBD1 aligns across 10 bases. V lost 6 bases to trimming and J lost 9 bases; unmatched junction nucleotides: 8. Germline assignment: CDR1 MNHEY and CDR2 SVGAGI. The CDR3 is made up of 15 amino acids. The CDR3 region has the DNA TGTGCCAGCAGGGAGACAGGGGGCACCCCTTCACCCCTCCACTTT. Residues: CASRETGGTPSPLHF.

The J gene is TRBJ1-1, the V gene TRBV10-1; D perhaps matches TRBD1 (5 bases). V gave up 3 bases and J gave up 0 bases, with 8 bases separating them. Germline V gene data show CDR1 as WNHNN and CDR2 as SYGVQD (reference sequence). The CDR3 runs 14 residues. DNA of the CDR3: TGCGCCAGCAGTGATGTGGGGCTGAACACTGAAGCTTTCTTT. Amino acids: CASSDVGLNTEAFF.

This clone was counted a single time. V and J are TRBV29-1 and TRBJ2-7; D tentatively fits TRBD1 or TRBD2 (5 bases each). Germline loops: CDR1 SQVTM, CDR2 ANQGSEA. The CDR3 spans 11 residues. V was cut by 2 bases and J by 7 bases, with 9 bases left in between. CDR3 DNA: TGCAGCGTTGAATCAGGGAGAGAGCAGTACTTC. Translated, it gives CSVESGREQYF.

J is TRBJ1-2 and V is TRBV9, with D perhaps matching TRBD1 (5 bases). Germline assignment: CDR1 SGDLS and CDR2 YYNGEE. The CDR3 consists of 15 residues. Trimming removed 0 bases at V and 7 bases at J, with 16 bases between. The CDR3 is CASSVGGAGVGGYTF. The CDR3 bases are TGTGCCAGCAGCGTAGGCGGGGCGGGCGTTGGTGGCTACACCTTC.

V usage is TRBV14 and J usage is TRBJ1-3, with no clear D. This CDR3 contains 14 residues. Germline assignment: CDR1 SGHDN and CDR2 FVKESK. Trimming took off 6 bases at V and 1 base at J, with 10 bases between the two ends. CDR3 in DNA: TGTGCCAGCAGAAAGGACCTTTCTGGAAACACCATATATTTT. Its translation: CASRKDLSGNTIYF.

The sample holds a few counts of this clone. The V call is TRBV6-6, the J call TRBJ2-7, with D unresolved. Germline V gene lookup returns CDR1 MNHNY and CDR2 SVGAGI (reference sequence). The CDR3 is made up of 12 amino acids. V lost 6 bases, J lost 2 bases, and 8 bases lay in between. CDR3: CASSLDAYEQYF. CDR3 nucleotide sequence: TGTGCCAGCAGCCTTGACGCCTACGAGCAGTACTTC.

This chain uses TRBV5-4 with TRBJ1-2, with 7 bases lining up with TRBD1. Per germline, CDR1 SGHNT and CDR2 YYREEE (reference sequence). Trimming cost V 3 bases and J 3 bases; bases outside gene matches: 8. The CDR3 has 15 residues. The CDR3 DNA sequence: TGTGCCAGCAGCTCAACCCCCGGGACAGACTATGGCTACACCTTC. It specifies CASSSTPGTDYGYTF.

The rearrangement uses TRBV2 and TRBJ1-4, with 7 bases fitting TRBD1. Germline V gene lookup returns CDR1 SNHLY and CDR2 FYNNEI. The CDR3 consists of 14 residues. The V and J ends lost 6 bases and 8 bases, in that order; junction bases with no gene match: 9. The CDR3 bases are TGTGCCAGCAGAGTGACAGGGCGGGGCGAAAAACTGTTTTTT. Protein product: CASRVTGRGEKLFF.